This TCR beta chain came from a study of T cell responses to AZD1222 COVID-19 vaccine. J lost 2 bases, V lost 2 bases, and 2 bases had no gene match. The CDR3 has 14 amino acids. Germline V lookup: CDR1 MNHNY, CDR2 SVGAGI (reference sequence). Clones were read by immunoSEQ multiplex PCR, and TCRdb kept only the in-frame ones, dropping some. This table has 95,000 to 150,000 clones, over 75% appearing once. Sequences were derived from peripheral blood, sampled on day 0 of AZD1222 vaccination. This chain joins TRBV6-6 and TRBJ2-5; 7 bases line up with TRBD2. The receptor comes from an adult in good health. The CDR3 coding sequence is TGTGCCAGCAGTTACCCTAGCGGACAAGAGACCCAGTACTTC. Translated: CASSYPSGQETQYF.